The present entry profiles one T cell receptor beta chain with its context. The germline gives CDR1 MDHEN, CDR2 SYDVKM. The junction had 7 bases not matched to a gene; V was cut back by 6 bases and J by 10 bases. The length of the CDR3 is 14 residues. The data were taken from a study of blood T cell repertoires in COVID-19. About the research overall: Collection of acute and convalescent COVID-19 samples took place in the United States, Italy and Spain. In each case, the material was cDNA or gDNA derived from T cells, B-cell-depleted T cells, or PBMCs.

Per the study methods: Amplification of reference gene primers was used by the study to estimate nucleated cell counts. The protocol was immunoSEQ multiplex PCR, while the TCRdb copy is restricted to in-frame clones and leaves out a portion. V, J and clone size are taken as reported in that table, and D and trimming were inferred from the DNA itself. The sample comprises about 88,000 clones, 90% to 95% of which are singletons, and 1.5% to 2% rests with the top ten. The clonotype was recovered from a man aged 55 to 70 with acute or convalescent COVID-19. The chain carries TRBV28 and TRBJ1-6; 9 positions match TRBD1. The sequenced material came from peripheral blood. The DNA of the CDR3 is TGTGCCAGCAGGTCCGGGACAGGGCGATCACCCCTCCACTTT. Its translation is CASRSGTGRSPLHF.